The 25 T cell receptor beta chains below were found in one sample sequenced in a study of cytomegalovirus exposure and HLA in healthy donors (dated by TCRdb to about 2017). Library preparation was by the immunoSEQ multiplex PCR assay. The source is immuneACCESS, and TCRdb retained only in-frame sequences with V and J called. Part of the clones is not carried over; for the studies checked, unresolved V genes explain less than half of this, and the remainder is unexplained. The sample table shows about 170,000 clones, and 75% to 90% are seen once. The top ten constitute approximately 2.4% of the sample. Specimen: PBMCs. The receptor source for this set is a woman under 30 in good health and CMV-seronegative.

The chain joins TRBV25-1 to TRBJ1-1; the D gene is possibly TRBD1 (5 bases). The CDR3 is 13 amino acids. V was trimmed by 4 bases and J by 6 bases, leaving 12 bases between them. CDR1 is MGHDK, CDR2 SYGVNS, per germline. In DNA form, the CDR3 reads TGTGCCAGCAGTGCCAATCGACAGCCTGAAGCTTTCTTT. This translates into CASSANRQPEAFF.

In this sample, this clone turned up a few times. This sample includes further DNA sequences coding for the same CDR3. The V gene is TRBV18, the J gene TRBJ2-2; D ambiguous. CDR1 and CDR2 (germline): KGHSH, LQKENI. V was pared by 1 base and J by 8 bases, with 8 bases between. The CDR3 loop spans 13 amino acids. The CDR3, as DNA: TGTGCCAGCTCACCACTCGAAGCAGGGGAGCTGTTTTTT. It codes for CASSPLEAGELFF.

The chain has TRBV12-5 and TRBJ2-7, with 7 bases aligning to TRBD2. The length of the CDR3 is 16 residues. V trimming: 2 bases; J trimming: 4 bases; junction bases outside the gene matches: 11. In germline, CDR1 is LGHNT, CDR2 FRNRAP. Here the CDR3 DNA reads TGTGCTAGTGGTTTGACACACGGGACTACCCATTACGAGCAGTACTTC. Amino acid sequence: CASGLTHGTTHYEQYF.

The chain employs TRBV7-9 and TRBJ2-7; 12 nucleotides match TRBD2. The CDR3 consists of 17 residues. CDR1 SEHNR and CDR2 FQNEAQ come from the germline V gene (reference sequence). Unmatched junction bases numbered 13, after V lost 5 bases and J lost 5 bases. CDR3 loop: CASSLTSGRPPADEQYF. DNA of the CDR3: TGTGCCAGCAGCCTGACTAGCGGGAGACCTCCAGCGGACGAGCAGTACTTC. The complete variable domain, with remaining parts taken from reference TRBV7-9 and TRBJ2-7, reads DTGVSQNPRHKITKRGQNVTFRCDPISEHNRLYWYRQTLGQGPEFLTYFQNEAQLEKSRLLSDRFSAERPKGSFSTLEIQRTEQGDSAMYLCASSLTSGRPPADEQYFGPGTRLTVT.

This chain uses TRBV4-1 with TRBJ1-2; the D gene is possibly TRBD1 (5 bases). Germline CDR1 MGHRA, CDR2 YSYEKL. Trimming shortened V by 2 bases and J by 2 bases, and 12 bases separated the two germline ends. This CDR3 is built from 15 residues. CDR3 nucleotides: TGCGCCAGCAGCCAACCCTTGGGGGGGAACTATGGCTACACCTTC. Residues: CASSQPLGGNYGYTF.

The sample holds one count of this clone. This chain joins TRBV29-1 and TRBJ2-3; a weak D match, TRBD2 (6 bases). Germline values: CDR1 SQVTM, CDR2 ANQGSEA. CDR3 size: 13 residues. The V and J ends lost 1 base and 4 bases respectively, with 9 bases between them. The CDR3 here is CSVEGGVSDTQYF. CDR3 nucleotide sequence: TGCAGCGTTGAAGGGGGGGTCTCAGATACGCAGTATTTT.

This clone was detected once. The chain recombines TRBV7-2 with TRBJ2-7; D gene ambiguous. The CDR3 spans 12 residues. V dropped 6 bases and J dropped 5 bases, with 11 bases sitting between them. The germline V gene has CDR1 SGHTA and CDR2 FQGNSA. The DNA of the CDR3 is TGTGCCAGCAGTCTCTTAGTCGACGAGCAGTACTTC. Encoded protein: CASSLLVDEQYF.

V usage is TRBV6-5 and J usage is TRBJ2-3; D call uncertain. Germline CDR1 is MNHEY and CDR2 is SVGAGI. V lost 5 bases and J lost 5, with 14 bases in between. The CDR3 totals 14 residues. CDR3 sequence: CASSGPPRRDTQYF. The CDR3 DNA sequence: TGTGCCAGCAGTGGTCCCCCGAGGAGAGATACGCAGTATTTT.

The rearrangement joins TRBV6-5 to TRBJ2-7; 11 bases are a match to TRBD2. V shed 0 bases and J 5 bases; nucleotides not matched to a gene: 6. Germline lookup yields CDR1 MNHEY and CDR2 SVGAGI. The CDR3 extends over 16 amino acids. This chain's CDR3 is CASSYSSGGAINEQYF. The CDR3 coding sequence is TGTGCCAGCAGTTACTCTAGCGGGGGGGCAATCAACGAGCAGTACTTC.

V usage is TRBV4-3 and J usage is TRBJ1-1; tentatively, D is TRBD1 (6 bases). CDR1 is LGHNA, CDR2 YSLEER, per germline. V lost 3 bases and J 1 base, leaving 12 bases between the germline ends. The CDR3 is 15 residues long. Here the CDR3 DNA reads TGCGCCAGCAGCCACACACAGGACAGGAACACTGAAGCTTTCTTT. Amino acids: CASSHTQDRNTEAFF.

J is TRBJ2-1 and V is TRBV4-3; 7 bases are shared with TRBD2. With 3 bases clipped from V and 9 bases from J, the junction kept 8 bases outside the gene matches. Germline V gene sequence: CDR1 LGHNA, CDR2 YSLEER. This CDR3 contains 14 residues. The CDR3 loop reads CASSQTREYGEQFF. The CDR3 DNA sequence: TGCGCCAGCAGCCAGACGCGGGAGTACGGTGAGCAGTTCTTC.

The V call is TRBV5-1, the J call TRBJ2-5, with 10 bases matching TRBD1. The germline V gene encodes CDR1 SGHRS and CDR2 YFSETQ. The CDR3 loop spans 15 amino acids. V shed 7 bases, J shed 5 bases, and the junction held 11 bases outside the gene matches. This CDR3 is CASFSGTGAGETQYF. In nucleotides, the CDR3 is TGCGCCAGCTTCTCCGGGACAGGGGCCGGGGAGACCCAGTACTTC.

The V gene is TRBV10-3, the J gene TRBJ1-2, with TRBD1 identical over 7 bases. CDR1 is ENHRY, CDR2 SYGVKD, per germline. V dropped 6 bases and J dropped 8; count of bases not matched to a gene: 9. The CDR3 totals 13 residues. DNA for the CDR3: TGTGCCATCAGCCAGGGGGTTTCTCAAGGCTACACCTTC. This codes for CAISQGVSQGYTF.

The chain is built from TRBV2 and TRBJ2-7; 7 nucleotides agree with TRBD2. In germline, CDR1 is SNHLY, CDR2 FYNNEI. Unmatched junction bases numbered 10, after V lost 2 bases and J lost 3 bases. The CDR3 runs to 16 residues. CDR3 residues: CASSESRDYHLYEQYF. The CDR3 nucleotides read TGTGCCAGCAGTGAAAGTAGGGACTACCACCTCTACGAGCAGTACTTC.

The chain carries TRBV6-1 and TRBJ1-4, with D unresolved. CDR1 and CDR2 from the germline V gene are MNHNS and SASEGT. This CDR3 comprises 15 residues. Trimming took 3 bases from V and 3 from J, leaving 11 bases between them. The CDR3 spells CASSDLSGSNEKLFF. In DNA, the CDR3 is TGTGCCAGCAGTGACTTGAGCGGGTCTAATGAAAAACTGTTTTTT.

This chain uses TRBV19 with TRBJ1-2; no clear D. Looked up from germline, CDR1 is LNHDA and CDR2 is SQIVND (reference sequence). CDR3 length equals 13 residues. Trimming removed 6 bases from V and 8 bases from J, with 16 bases in between. CDR3 amino acids: CASSPIDIGGYTF. The CDR3 DNA reads as TGTGCCAGTAGCCCCATCGACATCGGCGGCTACACCTTC.

This clone was counted only a few times. CDR3 sequence: CASGQTREAGELFF. The CDR3 DNA reads as TGTGCTAGTGGGCAAACCAGGGAGGCCGGGGAGCTGTTTTTT. This chain connects TRBV12-5 to TRBJ2-2; D possibly corresponds to TRBD2 (6 bases). V gave up 6 bases and J gave up 6 bases, with 14 bases separating them. The CDR3 consists of 14 residues. Germline lookup yields CDR1 LGHNT and CDR2 FRNRAP.

This chain uses TRBV30 with TRBJ2-1; no reliable D call. CDR1 and CDR2 from the germline V gene are GTSNPN and SVGIG (reference sequence). CDR3 length: 14 amino acids. The V gene lost 5 bases and the J gene lost 0 bases, with 11 bases spanning the gap. In DNA, the CDR3 is TGTGCCTGGGACCGGGTGAGCTCCTACAATGAGCAGTTCTTC. Translated: CAWDRVSSYNEQFF.

This sequence joins TRBV4-3 and TRBJ2-1, with TRBD2 identical over 10 bases. This CDR3 contains 16 residues. The germline V gene has CDR1 LGHNA and CDR2 YSLEER. V dropped 1 base and J dropped 10; count of bases not matched to a gene: 10. CDR3 DNA: TGCGCCAGCAGCCAAGGTGAGAGCGGGAGGGCCAGGGAGCAGTTCTTC. The encoded protein is CASSQGESGRAREQFF.

The rearrangement joins TRBV11-2 to TRBJ1-1, with D maybe TRBD1 (6 bases). V lost 10 bases to trimming and J lost 5 bases, with 14 bases between them. This CDR3 is built from 12 residues. Germline CDR1 SGHAT, CDR2 FQNNGV. The CDR3 DNA reads as TGTGCCATCGGAGGGGGAGGGACTGAAGCTTTCTTT. Its protein is CAIGGGGTEAFF. The whole variable domain, filled in from reference TRBV11-2 and TRBJ1-1, reads EAGVAQSPRYKIIEKRQSVAFWCNPISGHATLYWYQQILGQGPKLLIQFQNNGVVDDSQLPKDRFSAERLKGVDSTLKIQPAKLEDSAVYLCAIGGGGTEAFFGQGTRLTVV.

The rearrangement joins TRBV4-2 to TRBJ1-2; TRBD1 might be the D (5 bases). The germline CDR1 and CDR2 sequences are LGHNA and YNFKEQ. The length of the CDR3 is 15 residues. V lost 0 bases to trimming and J lost 4 bases, with 12 bases between them. The CDR3 DNA sequence: TGTGCCAGCAGCCAAGATTACGGGGGGTTCTATGGCTACACCTTC. Protein sequence: CASSQDYGGFYGYTF.

The V call is TRBV4-2, the J call TRBJ1-1; 7 bases align to TRBD1. CDR3 size: 14 residues. Germline loops: CDR1 LGHNA, CDR2 YNFKEQ. V gave up 1 base and J gave up 5 bases; unmatched junction bases: 4. CDR3 sequence reads: CASSQGQGETEAFF. Written as DNA, the CDR3 is TGTGCCAGCAGCCAAGGACAGGGAGAGACTGAAGCTTTCTTT.

In its sample, this clone was seen once. The chain is built from TRBV30 and TRBJ1-3; D remains unclear. V was clipped by 3 bases and J by 2 bases, with 14 bases between them. CDR1 is GTSNPN, CDR2 SVGIG, per germline (reference sequence). The CDR3 covers 15 residues. DNA of the CDR3: TGTGCCTGGAGCTTCGGTCCCCGCCCTGGAAACACCATATATTTT. Translation: CAWSFGPRPGNTIYF.

The V gene is TRBV4-1, the J gene TRBJ2-5, with a possible D match to TRBD2 (6 bases). Germline V CDR1 and CDR2: MGHRA, YSYEKL. The CDR3 is 15 amino acids. V dropped 0 bases and J dropped 5 bases, with 13 bases sitting between them. The CDR3 sequence is CASSQDRWGRETQYF. CDR3 bases: TGCGCCAGCAGCCAAGATCGGTGGGGGAGGGAGACCCAGTACTTC.

The CDR3 sequence: CASSHTGTAEQYF. In DNA form, the CDR3 reads TGTGCCAGCAGTCATACCGGGACAGCCGAGCAGTACTTC. This chain uses TRBV27 with TRBJ2-7; 7 bases align to TRBD1. Germline V gene lookup returns CDR1 MNHEY and CDR2 SMNVEV (reference sequence). Trimming at V came to 5 bases and at J to 6 bases, leaving 7 bases not matched to a gene. The CDR3 length is 13 residues.